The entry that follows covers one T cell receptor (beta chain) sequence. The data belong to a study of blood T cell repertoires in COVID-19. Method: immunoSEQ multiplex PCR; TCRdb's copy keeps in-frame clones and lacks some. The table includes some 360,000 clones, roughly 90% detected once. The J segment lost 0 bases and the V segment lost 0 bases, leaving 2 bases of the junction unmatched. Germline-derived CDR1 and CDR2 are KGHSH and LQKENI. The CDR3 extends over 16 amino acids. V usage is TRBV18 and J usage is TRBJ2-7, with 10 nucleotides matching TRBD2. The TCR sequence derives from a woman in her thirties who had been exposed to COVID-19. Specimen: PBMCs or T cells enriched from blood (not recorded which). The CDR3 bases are TGTGCCAGCTCACCACCTAGCGGGGGGACCTCCTACGAGCAGTACTTC. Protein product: CASSPPSGGTSYEQYF.